Below, 24 T cell receptor beta chains from the same sample are listed, as sequenced in a study of blood T cell repertoires in COVID-19. Generated by immunoSEQ multiplex PCR, the TCRdb table keeps only in-frame clones and is missing some. The sample yields around 270,000 clones, around 84% seen once. Sequenced input: peripheral blood. Source of these receptors: a woman aged 60-75 years with COVID-19, enrolled during active disease.

The chain couples TRBV5-1 to TRBJ1-1; 7 bases map to TRBD1. In germline, CDR1 is SGHRS, CDR2 YFSETQ. V trimming: 5 bases; J trimming: 2 bases; junction bases outside the gene matches: 9. This CDR3 spans 15 amino acids. The CDR3 sequence: CASRQTGQANTEAFF. In DNA, the CDR3 is TGCGCCAGCAGACAAACCGGACAGGCTAACACTGAAGCTTTCTTT.

The chain recombines TRBV7-9 with TRBJ1-2; TRBD1 agrees at 10 bases. The length of the CDR3 is 15 residues. V was pared by 5 bases and J by 4 bases, with 7 bases of the junction left unmatched. The germline CDR1 and CDR2 sequences are SEHNR and FQNEAQ (reference sequence). The CDR3: CASSLWDRGAYGYTF. CDR3 DNA sequence: TGTGCCAGCAGCCTCTGGGACAGGGGCGCCTATGGCTACACCTTC. The full variable domain, rest sourced from reference TRBV7-9 and TRBJ1-2, is DTGVSQNPRHKITKRGQNVTFRCDPISEHNRLYWYRQTLGQGPEFLTYFQNEAQLEKSRLLSDRFSAERPKGSFSTLEIQRTEQGDSAMYLCASSLWDRGAYGYTFGSGTRLTVV.

The chain recombines TRBV6-2 or TRBV6-3 with TRBJ1-5; D may be TRBD1 (5 bases). Germline CDR1 and CDR2: MNHEY and SVGEGT. This CDR3 has 13 residues. The V end lost 6 bases, the J end lost 6 bases, and 12 bases lay between the germline ends. For the CDR3, the DNA is TGTGCCAGCAGCTGGACAATCGCTCAGCCCCAGCATTTT. Protein sequence: CASSWTIAQPQHF.

The chain couples TRBV4-3 to TRBJ2-1, with TRBD2 matching 9 bases. The CDR3 consists of 17 residues. Germline assignment: CDR1 LGHNA and CDR2 YSLEER. V trimming: 0 bases; J trimming: 2 bases; junction bases outside the gene matches: 5. The CDR3 DNA reads TGCGCCAGCAGCCAAGATAACCTAGCGGGGCCCTACAATGAGCAGTTCTTC. This translates into CASSQDNLAGPYNEQFF.

J is TRBJ1-2 and V is TRBV15, with D perhaps matching TRBD1 (5 bases). The germline CDR1 and CDR2 sequences are LNHNV and YYDKDF (reference sequence). Deletions cut 0 bases from V and 7 bases from J, with 21 bases between. The CDR3 spans 17 residues. The CDR3 reads CATSRDHGGGLPPGYTF. The CDR3 bases are TGTGCCACCAGCAGAGATCACGGGGGTGGCCTTCCCCCTGGCTACACCTTC.

V and J are TRBV6-4 and TRBJ1-3; the match to TRBD1 covers 9 bases. Germline loops: CDR1 MRHNA, CDR2 SNTAGT. With 3 bases clipped from V and 5 bases from J, the junction kept 8 bases outside the gene matches. This CDR3 contains 16 residues. The CDR3 loop reads CASSEKQGAPRNTIYF. The CDR3 DNA follows: TGTGCCAGCAGTGAAAAACAGGGGGCGCCTCGAAACACCATATATTTT.

The rearrangement uses TRBV6-5 and TRBJ1-2; D not certain. Looked up from germline, CDR1 is MNHEY and CDR2 is SVGAGI. Trimming took 6 bases from V and 8 from J, leaving 13 bases between them. CDR3 length: 12 residues. CDR3 in amino acids: CASSLGGKGYTF. In DNA form, the CDR3 reads TGTGCCAGCAGCTTGGGCGGGAAGGGCTACACCTTC.

The chain has TRBV5-6 and TRBJ2-3; D unclear. This CDR3 is 16 amino acids long. Germline values: CDR1 SGHDT, CDR2 YYEEEE. V was shortened by 4 bases and J by 1 base, with 16 bases between the two germline ends. CDR3 sequence reads: CASSPAPGWGTDTQYF. The CDR3, as DNA: TGTGCCAGCAGCCCCGCGCCAGGCTGGGGCACAGATACGCAGTATTTT.

The J gene is TRBJ1-5, the V gene TRBV5-8; 9 nucleotides line up with TRBD1. Trimming took 5 bases from V and 4 from J; bases not matched to a gene: 10. Per germline, CDR1 SGHTS and CDR2 YDEGEE. CDR3 length: 16 residues. CDR3 protein: CASSRLVGTGNQPQHF. The CDR3 coding sequence is TGTGCCAGCAGTCGTCTCGTCGGGACAGGGAATCAGCCCCAGCATTTT.

This sequence joins TRBV4-1 and TRBJ2-1; no reliable D call. This CDR3 comprises 14 residues. Germline values: CDR1 MGHRA, CDR2 YSYEKL. Between the trimmed V and J ends, which lost 5 bases and 7 bases, there was a span of 15 bases. The CDR3 coding sequence is TGCGCCAGCAGCGCACCAACGCAGGCGAATGAGCAGTTCTTC. Encoded protein: CASSAPTQANEQFF.

V is TRBV30 and J is TRBJ1-2; a possible D gene is TRBD1 (5 bases). Looked up from germline, CDR1 is GTSNPN and CDR2 is SVGIG (reference sequence). The CDR3 loop spans 13 amino acids. Trimming removed 0 bases at V and 8 bases at J, with 13 bases between. CDR3 DNA sequence: TGTGCCTGGAGTGTACCAGGGCCTCGGGGCTACACCTTC. It translates to CAWSVPGPRGYTF.

The chain combines TRBV18 with TRBJ1-5, with 9 bases aligning to TRBD1. Germline CDR1 reads KGHSH; CDR2 reads LQKENI. This CDR3 is 14 amino acids long. J lost 7 bases, V lost 4 bases, and 5 bases had no gene match. CDR3 in amino acids: CASSLQGAGQPQHF. Written as DNA, the CDR3 is TGTGCCAGCTCACTACAGGGGGCAGGGCAGCCCCAGCATTTT.

This clone has a single count. This chain uses TRBV19 with TRBJ2-7; tentative D call: TRBD2 (6 bases). V lost 8 bases and J 4 bases, leaving 21 bases between the germline ends. Germline CDR1 reads LNHDA; CDR2 reads SQIVND (reference sequence). The CDR3 has 15 residues. The CDR3 bases are TGTGCCAGTGGGCCCCTATACGGGACTTCGTACGAGCAGTACTTC. It translates to CASGPLYGTSYEQYF.

This clone was observed a handful of times. V gene TRBV6-2 or TRBV6-3 combines with J gene TRBJ1-5, with D uncertain. Germline V gene data show CDR1 as MNHEY and CDR2 as SVGEGT. Trimming shortened V by 1 base and J by 6 bases, and 7 bases separated the two germline ends. The CDR3 covers 13 residues. The CDR3 reads CASSYFSGQPQHF. Here the CDR3 DNA reads TGTGCCAGCAGTTACTTTTCCGGTCAGCCCCAGCATTTT.

This clone was recorded a few times. This rearrangement joins TRBV5-4 to TRBJ2-5, with D perhaps matching TRBD2 (6 bases). The CDR3 loop spans 14 amino acids. The germline CDR1 and CDR2 sequences are SGHNT and YYREEE (reference sequence). The V end was cut by 3 bases, the J end by 5 bases, with 14 bases between. CDR3 region: CASSSPSAGETQYF. The CDR3, as DNA: TGTGCCAGCAGCTCACCTAGCGCTGGGGAGACCCAGTACTTC.

The chain employs TRBV27 and TRBJ1-6; D is unclear. CDR1 and CDR2 (germline): MNHEY, SMNVEV (reference sequence). The CDR3 covers 11 residues. Trimming shortened V by 6 bases and J by 7 bases, and 4 bases separated the two germline ends. This CDR3 is CASSSNSPLHF. The CDR3 DNA follows: TGTGCCAGCAGCTCGAATTCACCCCTCCACTTT.

CDR3 residues: CASSPRLGGWNSPLHF. CDR3 nucleotides: TGTGCCAGCAGTCCCAGGCTGGGGGGGTGGAATTCACCCCTCCACTTT. V usage is TRBV28 and J usage is TRBJ1-6; D perhaps matches TRBD1 (5 bases). Germline assignment: CDR1 MDHEN and CDR2 SYDVKM. Deletions cut 5 bases from V and 7 bases from J, with 18 bases between. This CDR3 is built from 16 residues.

This clone was found once. The chain is built from TRBV28 and TRBJ2-7; D unclear. There are 13 residues in the CDR3. Germline V lookup: CDR1 MDHEN, CDR2 SYDVKM. V lost 7 bases and J lost 2, with 12 bases in between. The CDR3 DNA reads as TGTGCCAGCACCTTAAGAGTACCCTACGAGCAGTACTTC. It encodes CASTLRVPYEQYF. The full variable domain, rest sourced from reference TRBV28 and TRBJ2-7, is DVKVTQSSRYLVKRTGEKVFLECVQDMDHENMFWYRQDPGLGLRLIYFSYDVKMKEKGDIPEGYSVSREKKERFSLILESASTNQTSMYLCASTLRVPYEQYFGPGTRLTVT.

The V call is TRBV5-4, the J call TRBJ1-2; 9 bases line up with TRBD1. In germline, CDR1 is SGHNT, CDR2 YYREEE (reference sequence). The CDR3 length is 14 residues. V was clipped by 10 bases and J by 3 bases; unmatched bases: 10. Here the CDR3 reads CAARRTGADYGYTF. CDR3 nucleotides: TGTGCCGCTCGACGGACAGGGGCCGACTATGGCTACACCTTC.

The chain joins TRBV6-6 to TRBJ2-1; D perhaps matches TRBD1 (5 bases). Germline CDR1 and CDR2: MNHNY and SVGAGI (reference sequence). The CDR3 is 12 residues long. V lost 6 bases and J 8 bases, leaving 11 bases between the germline ends. The CDR3 sequence is CASSHGHYEQFF. The CDR3 nucleotides are TGTGCCAGCAGCCACGGACATTATGAGCAGTTCTTC.

The rearrangement links TRBV5-6 to TRBJ1-3; 8 bases are shared with TRBD1. The CDR3 is 17 residues long. CDR1 SGHDT and CDR2 YYEEEE come from the germline V gene. J gave up 3 bases and V 2 bases, and 10 bases lay outside the gene matches. The CDR3 region has the DNA TGTGCCAGCAGCTTCCGCCCAGGGGGCCTCGGTGGAAACACCATATATTTT. This gives the protein CASSFRPGGLGGNTIYF.

The chain uses TRBV19 and TRBJ2-2; perhaps TRBD1 as D (5 bases). V was clipped by 5 bases and J by 1 base, with 20 bases between them. This CDR3 has 18 amino acids. CDR1 and CDR2 (germline): LNHDA, SQIVND (reference sequence). The chain's CDR3 is CASSARVGVLENTGELFF. CDR3 nucleotide sequence: TGTGCCAGTAGTGCCAGGGTTGGAGTTTTAGAGAACACCGGGGAGCTGTTTTTT.

This clone was seen just once. The chain couples TRBV27 to TRBJ2-7; D may be TRBD1 (5 bases). The length of the CDR3 is 13 residues. Germline CDR1 MNHEY, CDR2 SMNVEV (reference sequence). Between the trimmed V and J ends, which lost 3 bases and 3 bases, there was a span of 9 bases. In nucleotides, the CDR3 is TGTGCCAGCAGTTTTCAGGGCATCTACGAGCAGTACTTC. The encoded protein is CASSFQGIYEQYF.

The sample holds one count of this clone. J is TRBJ1-1 and V is TRBV14; D is ambiguous. Germline V gene data show CDR1 as SGHDN and CDR2 as FVKESK. The CDR3 has 13 residues. V lost 2 bases, J lost 7 bases, and 11 bases lay in between. In DNA, the CDR3 is TGTGCCAGCAGCCAACGGCCCCTAGTTGAAGCTTTCTTT. It specifies CASSQRPLVEAFF.